Each of the 24 T cell receptor beta chains below was sequenced from the same sample in a study of shared clonotypes between healthy human individuals. The table came from immunoSEQ multiplex PCR; TCRdb's copy has only in-frame clones and leaves some out. The data show 2.3 million or so clones, approximately 93% seen once. Sequenced: naive CD4+ T cells from PBMCs. Subset here: CD45RA+ positively selected. Receptors originate from a young man in good health. Some clones in this sample may be carry-over from other donors' samples.

A single count supports this clone. V gene TRBV7-9 combines with J gene TRBJ2-1; a possible D gene is TRBD2 (6 bases). Germline loops: CDR1 SEHNR, CDR2 FQNEAQ (reference sequence). Trimming removed 5 bases from V and 2 bases from J, with 16 bases in between. The CDR3 covers 16 residues. The CDR3 protein is CASSRGVGGPYNEQFF. The CDR3 bases are TGTGCCAGCAGCCGAGGGGTCGGGGGACCCTACAATGAGCAGTTCTTC.

The chain carries TRBV28 and TRBJ1-4; D is unclear. CDR3 length equals 16 residues. Between the trimmed V and J ends, which lost 4 bases and 5 bases, there was a span of 17 bases. Germline CDR1 is MDHEN and CDR2 is SYDVKM. CDR3 coding DNA: TGTGCCAGCAGTTCCCCATCGGCAGGCCAGAATGAAAAACTGTTTTTT. Protein: CASSSPSAGQNEKLFF.

In its sample, this clone was seen a few times. The V call is TRBV14, the J call TRBJ1-5; no clear D. The V gene lost 0 bases and the J gene lost 6 bases, with 6 bases spanning the gap. From germline, CDR1 is SGHDN and CDR2 FVKESK. This CDR3 has 13 residues. The CDR3 sequence is CASSQDISQPQHF. Written as DNA, the CDR3 is TGTGCCAGCAGCCAAGATATCTCTCAGCCCCAGCATTTT.

The chain carries TRBV28 and TRBJ1-1; D not certain. The V end lost 3 bases, the J end lost 3 bases, and 5 bases lay between the germline ends. CDR1 and CDR2 from the germline V gene are MDHEN and SYDVKM. There are 12 residues in the CDR3. CDR3 nucleotides: TGTGCCAGCAGTTTTTTGGACACTGAAGCTTTCTTT. It specifies CASSFLDTEAFF.

As concerns this clone: Other DNA sequences in the sample encode the same CDR3. The CDR3 DNA sequence: TGCAGTGCTAGGGGAAGCGGCTACACCTTC. Translating gives CSARGSGYTF. The rearrangement joins TRBV20-1 to TRBJ1-2; D call uncertain. This CDR3 contains 10 residues. Germline CDR1 is DFQATT and CDR2 is SNEGSKA (reference sequence). V lost 3 bases and J lost 8, with 7 bases in between.

As concerns this clone: Other DNA sequences in the sample encode the same CDR3. This chain joins TRBV28 and TRBJ2-5; the D gene is possibly TRBD2 (5 bases). CDR1 and CDR2 from the germline V gene are MDHEN and SYDVKM. The V end was cut by 4 bases, the J end by 4 bases, with 7 bases between. This CDR3 comprises 12 residues. CDR3 DNA sequence: TGTGCCAGCAGTTACACTAGAGAGACCCAGTACTTC. Translating gives CASSYTRETQYF.

This chain connects TRBV18 to TRBJ2-5, with a possible D match to TRBD2 (5 bases). The length of the CDR3 is 14 residues. Germline CDR1 KGHSH, CDR2 LQKENI. V was trimmed by 1 base and J by 3 bases, leaving 9 bases between them. The CDR3 protein is CASSPLGKEETQYF. Written as DNA, the CDR3 is TGTGCCAGCTCACCACTCGGGAAAGAAGAGACCCAGTACTTC.

CDR3 coding DNA: TGCGCCAGCAAACCCCCGGAGGAGCAGTACTTC. Its protein product is CASKPPEEQYF. The V and J genes are TRBV10-1 and TRBJ2-7; no clear D. V lost 7 bases, J lost 7 bases, and 11 bases lay in between. Germline CDR1 is WNHNN and CDR2 is SYGVQD (reference sequence). The CDR3 spans 11 residues.

In this sample, this clone turned up once. This chain links TRBV5-1 with TRBJ1-1; 8 bases align to TRBD1. There are 14 residues in the CDR3. Germline-derived CDR1 and CDR2 are SGHRS and YFSETQ. V shed 4 bases, J shed 5 bases, and the junction held 7 bases outside the gene matches. The CDR3 sequence is CASSGPQGETEAFF. The CDR3 DNA sequence: TGCGCCAGCAGCGGTCCACAGGGGGAAACTGAAGCTTTCTTT.

A remark on this clone: Other DNA sequences in the sample encode the same CDR3. J is TRBJ2-3 and V is TRBV10-3; tentative D call: TRBD2 (6 bases). Germline V lookup: CDR1 ENHRY, CDR2 SYGVKD. CDR3 size: 14 residues. V lost 4 bases to trimming and J lost 0 bases, with 8 bases between them. This CDR3 is CAISASGSTDTQYF. In DNA form, the CDR3 reads TGTGCCATCAGTGCAAGCGGGAGCACAGATACGCAGTATTTT.

As regards this clone: The sample has other DNA sequences that encode this CDR3 too. The chain links TRBV5-1 to TRBJ1-1; no definite D call. The germline gives CDR1 SGHRS, CDR2 YFSETQ. V shed 4 bases and J shed 0 bases, with 10 bases lying between them. CDR3 length: 14 amino acids. The CDR3 coding sequence is TGCGCCAGCAGCCCGGACGGGCTGAACACTGAAGCTTTCTTT. Protein sequence: CASSPDGLNTEAFF.

V gene TRBV27 combines with J gene TRBJ2-1; D unclear. V was cut by 5 bases and J by 9 bases, with 20 bases left in between. Per the germline V gene, CDR1 is MNHEY and CDR2 is SMNVEV (reference sequence). The CDR3 spans 15 residues. The CDR3 loop is CASSRQPNSRGEQFF. CDR3 coding DNA: TGTGCCAGCAGTCGCCAGCCAAATAGCCGCGGTGAGCAGTTCTTC.

DNA for the CDR3: TGTGCCAGCAGCTTGGCCGGCGACCTCTCCTACGAGCAGTACTTC. The encoded protein is CASSLAGDLSYEQYF. This chain joins TRBV5-4 and TRBJ2-7; no clear D. The CDR3 contains 15 residues. Per germline, CDR1 SGHNT and CDR2 YYREEE (reference sequence). V was shortened by 0 bases and J by 0 bases, with 10 bases between the two germline ends. Full variable domain (rest looked up from reference TRBV5-4 and TRBJ2-7): ETGVTQSPTHLIKTRGQQVTLRCSSQSGHNTVSWYQQALGQGPQFIFQYYREEENGRGNFPPRFSGLQFPNYSSELNVNALELDDSALYLCASSLAGDLSYEQYFGPGTRLTVT.

The chain carries TRBV28 and TRBJ1-2; D is possibly TRBD1 (5 bases). The V gene lost 5 bases and the J gene lost 3 bases, with 13 bases spanning the gap. Germline lookup yields CDR1 MDHEN and CDR2 SYDVKM. This CDR3 comprises 14 residues. CDR3 region: CASSTAGGHYGYTF. CDR3 DNA sequence: TGTGCCAGCAGTACCGCCGGGGGTCACTATGGCTACACCTTC.

The rearrangement joins TRBV28 to TRBJ1-2; tentatively, D is TRBD1 (5 bases). This CDR3 has 19 amino acids. Germline CDR1 reads MDHEN; CDR2 reads SYDVKM. Trimming removed 2 bases at V and 0 bases at J, with 22 bases between. CDR3: CASSLARRGLTNANYGYTF. The CDR3 coding sequence is TGTGCCAGCAGTTTAGCTCGGCGGGGGTTAACGAACGCTAACTATGGCTACACCTTC.

On this clone itself: The sample carries other DNA sequences with the same CDR3. This rearrangement joins TRBV9 to TRBJ2-5; D is unresolved. The CDR3 covers 13 residues. V was trimmed by 0 bases and J by 4 bases, leaving 7 bases between them. Germline V gene sequence: CDR1 SGDLS, CDR2 YYNGEE. The DNA of the CDR3 is TGTGCCAGCAGCGTAGGAGCAGGAGAGACCCAGTACTTC. It encodes CASSVGAGETQYF.

On this clone itself: Different DNA sequences within this sample yield the same CDR3. The CDR3 bases are TGTGCCATCAGTCTCGACCCCTCCTACAATGAGCAGTTCTTC. This sequence encodes CAISLDPSYNEQFF. The chain carries TRBV10-3 and TRBJ2-1; no firm D call. The CDR3 sequence is 14 residues long. Trimming pared 5 bases from V and 0 bases from J, leaving 8 bases between. CDR1 ENHRY and CDR2 SYGVKD come from the germline V gene.

The genes are TRBV15 and TRBJ2-5; D is unclear. The V end lost 1 base, the J end lost 1 base, and 13 bases lay between the germline ends. The CDR3 loop spans 16 amino acids. Germline V lookup: CDR1 LNHNV, CDR2 YYDKDF (reference sequence). As DNA, the CDR3 is TGTGCCACCAGCAGAGGGTCCGCACGGCTCCAAGAGACCCAGTACTTC. Its protein product is CATSRGSARLQETQYF.

As concerns this clone: Additional DNA sequences in this sample encode the identical CDR3. This chain connects TRBV5-1 to TRBJ2-5, with D unresolved. The CDR3 extends over 13 amino acids. V was clipped by 0 bases and J by 8 bases, with 11 bases between them. Germline V gives CDR1 SGHRS, CDR2 YFSETQ. CDR3 nucleotide sequence: TGCGCCAGCAGCTTGGCCTCAAGGGAAACCCAGTACTTC. Its protein is CASSLASRETQYF. The full variable domain, rest sourced from reference TRBV5-1 and TRBJ2-5, is KAGVTQTPRYLIKTRGQQVTLSCSPISGHRSVSWYQQTPGQGLQFLFEYFSETQRNKGNFPGRFSGRQFSNSRSEMNVSTLELGDSALYLCASSLASRETQYFGPGTRLLVL.

The sample holds one count of this clone. In the same sample, other DNA sequences code for this CDR3. The chain combines TRBV28 with TRBJ2-7, with D possibly being TRBD1 (5 bases). Trimming took 5 bases from V and 3 from J, leaving 8 bases between them. Germline CDR1 MDHEN, CDR2 SYDVKM. The CDR3 is 12 residues long. CDR3 residues: CASSADSYEQYF. CDR3 bases: TGTGCCAGCAGTGCTGACAGCTACGAGCAGTACTTC. The entire variable domain, with the rest obtained from reference TRBV28 and TRBJ2-7, is as follows: DVKVTQSSRYLVKRTGEKVFLECVQDMDHENMFWYRQDPGLGLRLIYFSYDVKMKEKGDIPEGYSVSREKKERFSLILESASTNQTSMYLCASSADSYEQYFGPGTRLTVT.

V is TRBV28 and J is TRBJ2-7; 8 bases map to TRBD2. Looked up from germline, CDR1 is MDHEN and CDR2 is SYDVKM. CDR3 length equals 20 residues. The ends lost 2 bases at V and 5 bases at J; junction bases unmatched: 23. CDR3 in amino acids: CASSLPGPLGSREGLDEQYF. CDR3 bases: TGTGCCAGCAGTTTACCAGGTCCCCTAGGAAGCCGGGAGGGCCTGGACGAGCAGTACTTC.

V and J are TRBV6-5 and TRBJ1-2; D unclear. The length of the CDR3 is 14 residues. In germline, CDR1 is MNHEY, CDR2 SVGAGI. Trimming took off 6 bases at V and 2 bases at J, with 13 bases between the two ends. The CDR3 DNA reads as TGTGCCAGCAGACAAACCGGTATGAACTATGGCTACACCTTC. This gives the protein CASRQTGMNYGYTF.

The chain links TRBV9 to TRBJ1-5; tentative D call: TRBD1 (5 bases). In germline, CDR1 is SGDLS, CDR2 YYNGEE. V lost 0 bases, J lost 6 bases, and 10 bases lay in between. This CDR3 region has 14 residues. The CDR3 here is CASSVDGDLQPQHF. In DNA, the CDR3 is TGTGCCAGCAGCGTAGACGGGGACCTTCAGCCCCAGCATTTT.

In its sample, this clone was seen once. The rearrangement uses TRBV9 and TRBJ1-2; TRBD1 agrees at 7 bases. Germline assignment: CDR1 SGDLS and CDR2 YYNGEE. The CDR3 covers 15 residues. V was pared by 0 bases and J by 4 bases, with 6 bases of the junction left unmatched. The CDR3 sequence is CASSVDPSGGYGYTF. CDR3 sequence (DNA): TGTGCCAGCAGCGTAGACCCTTCAGGGGGCTATGGCTACACCTTC.